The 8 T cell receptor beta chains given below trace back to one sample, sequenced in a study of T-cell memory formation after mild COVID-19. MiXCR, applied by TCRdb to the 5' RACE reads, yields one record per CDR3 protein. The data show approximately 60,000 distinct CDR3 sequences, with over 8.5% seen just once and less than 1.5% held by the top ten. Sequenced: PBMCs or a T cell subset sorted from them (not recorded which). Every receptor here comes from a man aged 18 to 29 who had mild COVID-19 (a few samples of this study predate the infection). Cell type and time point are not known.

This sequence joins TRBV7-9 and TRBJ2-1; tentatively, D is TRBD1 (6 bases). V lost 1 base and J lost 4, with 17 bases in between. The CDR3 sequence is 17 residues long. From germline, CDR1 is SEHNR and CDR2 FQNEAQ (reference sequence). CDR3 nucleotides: TGTGCCAGCAGCTTAGGTGAGACAGGCTGGGGGTACAATGAGCAGTTCTTC. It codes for CASSLGETGWGYNEQFF.

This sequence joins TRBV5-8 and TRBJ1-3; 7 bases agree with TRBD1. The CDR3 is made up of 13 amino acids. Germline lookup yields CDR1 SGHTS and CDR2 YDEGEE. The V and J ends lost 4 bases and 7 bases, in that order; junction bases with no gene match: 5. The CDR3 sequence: CASSRQGSNTIYF. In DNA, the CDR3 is TGTGCCAGCAGCCGACAGGGAAGTAACACCATATATTTT.

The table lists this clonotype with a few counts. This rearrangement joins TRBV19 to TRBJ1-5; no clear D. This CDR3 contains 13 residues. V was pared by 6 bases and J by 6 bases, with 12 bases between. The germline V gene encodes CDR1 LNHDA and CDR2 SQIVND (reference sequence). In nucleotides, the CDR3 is TGTGCCAGTAGGGAGACAACGGGTCAGCCCCAGCATTTT. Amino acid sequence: CASRETTGQPQHF.

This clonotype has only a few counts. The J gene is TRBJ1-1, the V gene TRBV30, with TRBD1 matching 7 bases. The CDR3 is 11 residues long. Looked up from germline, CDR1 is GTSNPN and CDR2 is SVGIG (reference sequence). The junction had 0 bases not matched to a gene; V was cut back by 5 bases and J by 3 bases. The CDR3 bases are TGTGCCTGGGACAGGGACACTGAAGCTTTCTTT. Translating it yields CAWDRDTEAFF.

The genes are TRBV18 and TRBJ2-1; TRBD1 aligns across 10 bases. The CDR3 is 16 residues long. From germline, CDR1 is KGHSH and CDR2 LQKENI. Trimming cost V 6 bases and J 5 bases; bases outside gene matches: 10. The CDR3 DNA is TGTGCCAGCTCTCCTGGTACCGGGACAGGGGACAATGAGCAGTTCTTC. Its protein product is CASSPGTGTGDNEQFF.

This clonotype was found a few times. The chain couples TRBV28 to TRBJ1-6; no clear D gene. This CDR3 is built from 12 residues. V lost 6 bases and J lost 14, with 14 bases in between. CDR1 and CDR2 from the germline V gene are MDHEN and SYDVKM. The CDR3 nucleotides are TGTGCCAGCAGCCCCCCCCGGGGAGCCCTCCACTTT. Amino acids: CASSPPRGALHF.

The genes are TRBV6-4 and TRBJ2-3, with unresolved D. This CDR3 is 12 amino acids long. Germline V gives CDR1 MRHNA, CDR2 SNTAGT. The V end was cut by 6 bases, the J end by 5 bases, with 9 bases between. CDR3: CASRPDLDTQYF. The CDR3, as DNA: TGTGCCAGCAGGCCGGATTTAGATACGCAGTATTTT.

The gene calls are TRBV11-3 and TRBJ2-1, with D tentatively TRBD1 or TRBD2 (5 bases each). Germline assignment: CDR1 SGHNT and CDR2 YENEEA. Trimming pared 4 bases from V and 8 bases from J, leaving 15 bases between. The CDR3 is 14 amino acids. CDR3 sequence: CASSSGTERYEQFF. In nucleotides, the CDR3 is TGTGCCAGCAGCTCCGGGACGGAGCGGTATGAGCAGTTCTTC.